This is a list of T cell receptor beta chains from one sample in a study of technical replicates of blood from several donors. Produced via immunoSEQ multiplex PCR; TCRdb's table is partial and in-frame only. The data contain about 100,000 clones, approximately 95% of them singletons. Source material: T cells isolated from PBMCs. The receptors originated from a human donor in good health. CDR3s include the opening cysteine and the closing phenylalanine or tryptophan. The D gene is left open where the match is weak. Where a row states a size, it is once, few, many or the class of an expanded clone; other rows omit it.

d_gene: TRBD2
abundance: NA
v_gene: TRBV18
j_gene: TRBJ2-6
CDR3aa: CASSKSGSLLYAGANVLTF
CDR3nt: TGTGCCAGCTCAAAGAGCGGGAGCTTACTCTACGCTGGGGCCAACGTCCTGACTTTC

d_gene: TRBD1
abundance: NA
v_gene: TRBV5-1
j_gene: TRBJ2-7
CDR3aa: CASSLRGQGLNMPSYEQYF
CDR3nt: TGCGCCAGCAGTCTACGGGGACAGGGGTTGAATATGCCCTCCTACGAGCAGTACTTC

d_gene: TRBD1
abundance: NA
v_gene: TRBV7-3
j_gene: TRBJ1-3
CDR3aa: CASSPTGSGNTIYF
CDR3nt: TGTGCCAGCAGCCCGACAGGGTCTGGAAACACCATATATTTT

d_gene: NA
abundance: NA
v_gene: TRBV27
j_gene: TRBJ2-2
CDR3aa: CASSLSGAGFNTGELFF
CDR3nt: TGTGCCAGCAGTTTATCGGGGGCGGGTTTTAACACCGGGGAGCTGTTTTTT

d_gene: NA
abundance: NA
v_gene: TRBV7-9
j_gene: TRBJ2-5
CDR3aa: CASRTQETQYF
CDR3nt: TGTGCCAGCAGGACACAAGAGACCCAGTACTTC

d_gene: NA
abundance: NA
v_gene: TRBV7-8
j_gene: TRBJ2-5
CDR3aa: CASSFMASRQETQYF
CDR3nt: TGTGCCAGCAGCTTTATGGCTAGCAGACAAGAGACCCAGTACTTC

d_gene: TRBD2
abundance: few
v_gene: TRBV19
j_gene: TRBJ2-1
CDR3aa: CASSIPSGTSYNEQFF
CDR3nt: TGTGCCAGTAGTATCCCTAGCGGGACCTCCTACAATGAGCAGTTCTTC

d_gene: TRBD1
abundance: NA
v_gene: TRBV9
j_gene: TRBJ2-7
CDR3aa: CASSAGVGTGGYEQYF
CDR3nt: TGTGCCAGCAGCGCGGGGGTAGGGACAGGGGGCTACGAGCAGTACTTC

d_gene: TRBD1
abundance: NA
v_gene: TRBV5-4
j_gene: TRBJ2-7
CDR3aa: CASSRTIGQGVYEQYF
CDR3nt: TGTGCCAGCAGTCGGACGATCGGACAGGGGGTGTACGAGCAGTACTTC

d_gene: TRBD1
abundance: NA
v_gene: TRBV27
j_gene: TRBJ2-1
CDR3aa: CASSLPGTGEYNEQFF
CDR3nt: TGTGCCAGCAGTCTGCCCGGGACAGGGGAATACAATGAGCAGTTCTTC

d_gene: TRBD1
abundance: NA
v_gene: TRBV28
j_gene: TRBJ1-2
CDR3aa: CASSPGQDNYGYTF
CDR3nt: TGTGCCAGCAGTCCGGGACAGGATAACTATGGCTACACCTTC

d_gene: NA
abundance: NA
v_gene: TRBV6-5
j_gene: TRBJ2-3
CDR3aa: CASRYDRLWGTDTQYF
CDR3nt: TGTGCCAGCAGGTACGACAGACTGTGGGGCACAGATACGCAGTATTTT

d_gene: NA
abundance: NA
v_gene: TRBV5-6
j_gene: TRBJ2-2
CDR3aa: CASSVTGINTGELFF
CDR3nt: TGTGCCAGCAGCGTGACAGGAATTAACACCGGGGAGCTGTTTTTT

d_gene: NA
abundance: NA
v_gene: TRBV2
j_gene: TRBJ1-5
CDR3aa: CASLSGFGQPQHF
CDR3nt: TGTGCCAGTCTCAGCGGATTCGGTCAGCCCCAGCATTTT

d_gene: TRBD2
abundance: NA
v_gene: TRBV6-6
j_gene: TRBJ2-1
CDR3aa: CASSKPGLASHEQFF
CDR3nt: TGTGCCAGCAGTAAACCGGGACTAGCATCACATGAGCAGTTCTTC

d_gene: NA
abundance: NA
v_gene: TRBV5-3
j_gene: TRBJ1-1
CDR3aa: CARSPSFEGQNTEAFF
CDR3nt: TGTGCCAGAAGCCCCTCCTTCGAGGGTCAGAACACTGAAGCTTTCTTT

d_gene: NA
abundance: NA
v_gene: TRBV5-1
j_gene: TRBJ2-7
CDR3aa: CASSLEQNSYEQYF
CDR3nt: TGCGCCAGCAGCTTGGAACAGAACTCCTACGAGCAGTACTTC

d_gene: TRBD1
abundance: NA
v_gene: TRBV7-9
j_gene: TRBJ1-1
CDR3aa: CASSPQGQYTEAFF
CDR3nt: TGTGCCAGCAGCCCCCAGGGACAGTACACTGAAGCTTTCTTT

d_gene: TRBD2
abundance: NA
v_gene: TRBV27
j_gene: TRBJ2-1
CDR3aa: CASRLSNGGGNNEQFF
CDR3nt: TGTGCCAGCAGACTATCTAACGGGGGGGGGAACAATGAGCAGTTCTTC

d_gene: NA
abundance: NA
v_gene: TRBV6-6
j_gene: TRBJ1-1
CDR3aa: CASSYLDGGEAFF
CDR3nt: TGTGCCAGCAGTTACCTGGATGGGGGGGAAGCTTTCTTT

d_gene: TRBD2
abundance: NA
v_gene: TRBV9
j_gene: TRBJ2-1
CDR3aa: CASSVGSSGVNEQFF
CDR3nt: TGTGCCAGCAGCGTAGGTTCTAGCGGGGTGAATGAGCAGTTCTTC

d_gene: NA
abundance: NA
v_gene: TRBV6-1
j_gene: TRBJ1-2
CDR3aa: CASSGNEGSPNYGYTF
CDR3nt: TGTGCCAGCAGTGGCAATGAAGGGAGCCCTAACTATGGCTACACCTTC

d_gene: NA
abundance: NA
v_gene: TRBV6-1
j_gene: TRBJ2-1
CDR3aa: CASTRGAYNEQFF
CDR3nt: TGTGCCAGCACCCGCGGAGCCTACAATGAGCAGTTCTTC

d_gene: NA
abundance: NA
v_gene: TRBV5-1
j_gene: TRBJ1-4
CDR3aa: CASSLAGNEKLFF
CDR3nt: TGCGCCAGCAGCTTGGCAGGGAATGAAAAACTGTTTTTT

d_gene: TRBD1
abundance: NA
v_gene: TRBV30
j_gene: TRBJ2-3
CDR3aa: CAWDRGSLDTQYF
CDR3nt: TGTGCCTGGGACAGGGGGTCATTAGATACGCAGTATTTT

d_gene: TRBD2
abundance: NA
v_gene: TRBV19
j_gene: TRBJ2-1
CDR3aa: CASSSWLERSGSISYNEQFF
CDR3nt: TGTGCCAGTAGTAGTTGGCTTGAGCGGAGCGGGAGCATTTCCTACAATGAGCAGTTCTTC

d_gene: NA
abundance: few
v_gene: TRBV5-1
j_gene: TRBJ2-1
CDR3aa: CASDTEGNNEQFF
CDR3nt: TGCGCCAGCGACACAGAGGGAAACAATGAGCAGTTCTTC

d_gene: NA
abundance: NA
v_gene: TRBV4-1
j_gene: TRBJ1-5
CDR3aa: CASSQTLLEPRHF
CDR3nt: TGCGCCAGCAGCCAGACCCTTTTGGAGCCCCGGCATTTT

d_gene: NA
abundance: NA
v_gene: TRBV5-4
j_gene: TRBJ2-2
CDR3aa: CASSSNLMRTGELFF
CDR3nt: TGTGCCAGCAGCTCCAATCTCATGAGGACCGGGGAGCTGTTTTTT

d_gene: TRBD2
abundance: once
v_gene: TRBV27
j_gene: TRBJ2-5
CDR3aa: CASSSRPGWREGRETQYF
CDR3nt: TGTGCCAGCAGTTCCCGCCCCGGATGGCGGGAGGGCCGAGAGACCCAGTACTTC

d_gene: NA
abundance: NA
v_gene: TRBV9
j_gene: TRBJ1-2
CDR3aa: CASRTDNYGYTF
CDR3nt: TGTGCCAGCAGGACAGATAACTATGGCTACACCTTC

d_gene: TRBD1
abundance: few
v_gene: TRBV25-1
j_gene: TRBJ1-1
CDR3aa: CASKVIQGANTEAFF
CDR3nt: TGTGCCAGCAAGGTCATACAGGGGGCGAACACTGAAGCTTTCTTT

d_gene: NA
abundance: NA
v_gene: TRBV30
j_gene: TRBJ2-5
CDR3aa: CAWTTGPDPSAQYF
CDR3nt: TGTGCCTGGACTACAGGGCCAGATCCATCGGCCCAGTACTTC

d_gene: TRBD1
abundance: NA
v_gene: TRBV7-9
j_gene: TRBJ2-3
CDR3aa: CASSSGTDAFDTQYF
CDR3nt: TGTGCCAGCAGCTCCGGGACAGATGCGTTCGATACGCAGTATTTT

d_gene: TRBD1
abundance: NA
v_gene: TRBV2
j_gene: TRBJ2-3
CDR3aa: CASTDPGTGGLDTQYF
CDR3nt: TGTGCCAGCACCGATCCCGGGACAGGGGGCCTCGATACGCAGTATTTT

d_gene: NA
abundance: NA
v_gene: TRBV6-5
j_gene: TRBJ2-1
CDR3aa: CASAKGAVRNEQFF
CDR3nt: TGTGCCAGCGCTAAAGGGGCCGTACGCAATGAGCAGTTCTTC

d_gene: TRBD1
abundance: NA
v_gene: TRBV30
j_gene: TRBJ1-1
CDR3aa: CAWSNSRDRVNTEAFF
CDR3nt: TGTGCCTGGAGTAATTCCCGGGACAGGGTGAACACTGAAGCTTTCTTT

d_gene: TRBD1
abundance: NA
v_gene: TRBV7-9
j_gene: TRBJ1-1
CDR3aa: CASSISQGVDEAFF
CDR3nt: TGTGCCAGCAGCATATCTCAGGGGGTAGATGAAGCTTTCTTT

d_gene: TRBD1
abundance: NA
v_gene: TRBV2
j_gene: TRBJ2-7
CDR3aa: CASSEVGTGGNEQYF
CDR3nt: TGTGCCAGCAGTGAAGTCGGGACAGGGGGTAACGAGCAGTACTTC

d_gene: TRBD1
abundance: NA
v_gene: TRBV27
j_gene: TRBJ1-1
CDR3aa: CASNQQGGNTEAFF
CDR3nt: TGTGCCAGCAACCAACAGGGGGGGAACACTGAAGCTTTCTTT

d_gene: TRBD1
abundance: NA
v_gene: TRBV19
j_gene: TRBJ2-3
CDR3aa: CASSIGDRAADTQYF
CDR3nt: TGTGCCAGTAGTATCGGGGACAGGGCGGCAGATACGCAGTATTTT

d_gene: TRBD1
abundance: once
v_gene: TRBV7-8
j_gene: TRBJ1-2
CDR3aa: CASSLTAGQEYGYTF
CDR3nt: TGTGCCAGCAGCCTCACGGCGGGACAGGAATATGGCTACACCTTC

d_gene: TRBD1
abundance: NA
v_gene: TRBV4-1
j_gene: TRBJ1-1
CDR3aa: CASSRDRGQSTEAFF
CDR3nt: TGCGCCAGCAGCCGAGACAGGGGGCAGAGCACTGAAGCTTTCTTT

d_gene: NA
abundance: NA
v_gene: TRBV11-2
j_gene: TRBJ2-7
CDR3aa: CASSVGTPSYEQYF
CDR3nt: TGTGCCAGCAGCGTAGGGACTCCCTCCTACGAGCAGTACTTC